Listed below are T cell receptor beta chains from one sample, sequenced in a study of blood T cell repertoires in COVID-19. The method was immunoSEQ multiplex PCR; TCRdb's version includes in-frame clones alone and lacks a portion of them. The repertoire holds fewer than 120,000 clones, with 70% to 90% as singletons. The sample comprised peripheral blood. The receptors originated from a human donor in a cohort sampled during active COVID-19. CDR3s include the opening cysteine and the closing phenylalanine or tryptophan. Fields, in order: CDR3 protein, CDR3 DNA, V gene, clone size, D gene, J gene. The D gene is left open where the match is weak. For some rows the clone size is stated as once, few or many, or as a class when expanded; others skip it.

CASSQGRVNAYEQYF TGTGCCAGCAGCCAAGGACGGGTTAATGCCTACGAGCAGTACTTC TRBV14 NA NA TRBJ2-7
CATSRPRSGNTIYF TGTGCCACCAGCAGACCCCGCTCTGGAAACACCATATATTTT TRBV15 NA NA TRBJ1-3
CASPMGPREQYF TGTGCCAGCCCCATGGGCCCCCGCGAGCAGTACTTC TRBV21-1 NA NA TRBJ2-7
CAWSPLGILEQYF TGTGCCTGGAGTCCCCTCGGGATTTTAGAGCAGTACTTC TRBV30 NA NA TRBJ2-7
CASKGPGGNYGYTF TGCGCCAGCAAGGGCCCGGGGGGTAACTATGGCTACACCTTC TRBV5-1 NA NA TRBJ1-2
CASIRLDRRSLGYTF TGTGCCAGCATCCGCTTGGACAGACGTTCGTTGGGCTACACCTTC TRBV11-2 once NA TRBJ1-2
CASSSRRDSYEQYF TGTGCCAGTAGTTCGCGGAGGGACTCCTACGAGCAGTACTTC TRBV19 NA NA TRBJ2-7
CASSQSRQDWNSPLHF TGCGCCAGCAGTCAATCTCGGCAGGACTGGAATTCACCCCTCCACTTT TRBV23-1 NA NA TRBJ1-6
CASSDQNREIDEQYF TGTGCCAGCAGTGACCAAAACAGGGAAATAGACGAGCAGTACTTC TRBV28 NA NA TRBJ2-7
CASSLGGTGSTGELFF TGCGCCAGCAGCTTGGGCGGGACAGGCTCCACCGGGGAGCTGTTTTTT TRBV5-1 NA TRBD1 TRBJ2-2
CASRAGDRGTSGRGETQYF TGTGCCAGCCGTGCGGGGGACAGGGGGACTAGCGGGAGAGGGGAGACCCAGTACTTC TRBV11-2 NA TRBD2 TRBJ2-5
CASSSPTGRETQYF TGTGCCAGCAGTTCCCCTACAGGGCGGGAGACCCAGTACTTC TRBV28 NA NA TRBJ2-5
CASSSRETQYF TGTGCCAGCAGCTCTCGTGAGACCCAGTACTTC TRBV28 NA NA TRBJ2-5
CASSRGLAGGPGTDTQYF TGTGCCAGCAGCCGAGGACTAGCGGGGGGGCCAGGCACAGATACGCAGTATTTT TRBV5-4 NA TRBD2 TRBJ2-3
CASRGQGRPGELFF TGTGCCAGCAGGGGACAGGGCCGACCCGGGGAGCTGTTTTTT TRBV27 NA TRBD1 TRBJ2-2
CASSLETGNPEAFF TGTGCCAGCAGCTTAGAAACAGGCAACCCTGAAGCTTTCTTT TRBV11-2 NA NA TRBJ1-1
CAITPGQNEKLFF TGTGCCATCACCCCAGGACAGAATGAAAAACTGTTTTTT TRBV10-3 NA NA TRBJ1-4
CASSSRGAPTDTQYF TGTGCCAGCAGCTCCCGCGGGGCCCCCACAGATACGCAGTATTTT TRBV7-3 NA NA TRBJ2-3
CASSPPTQQAFF TGTGCCAGCAGCCCACCCACACAACAAGCTTTCTTT TRBV7-9 NA NA TRBJ1-1
CASSLRAGGGTDTQYF TGTGCCAGCAGCTTACGGGCGGGAGGCGGCACAGATACGCAGTATTTT TRBV7-2 NA TRBD2 TRBJ2-3
CASNPWGGGSPLHF TGTGCCAGCAATCCATGGGGTGGAGGCTCACCCCTCCACTTT TRBV2 NA NA TRBJ1-6
CASSQGRGPHNLNEQFF TGTGCCAGCAGCCAGGGCAGGGGACCTCATAACCTAAATGAGCAGTTCTTC TRBV14 NA NA TRBJ2-1
CASSVQQGALNEQYF TGTGCCAGCAGTGTACAACAGGGGGCGCTGAACGAGCAGTACTTC TRBV2 NA TRBD1 TRBJ2-7
CASRTSAALYEQYF TGTGCCAGCAGGACTAGCGCTGCCCTCTACGAGCAGTACTTC TRBV6-6 NA TRBD2 TRBJ2-7
CASSPPPRDSLYNEQFF TGTGCCAGCAGCCCTCCCCCCCGGGACAGCCTCTACAATGAGCAGTTCTTC TRBV9 NA TRBD1 TRBJ2-1
CASSSSSLVAFF TGTGCCAGCAGTTCCAGTTCGCTGGTTGCTTTCTTT TRBV12-3/TRBV12-4 NA NA TRBJ1-1
CASSRGLAGLLNEQFF TGTGCCAGCAGCAGGGGACTAGCGGGATTGCTCAATGAGCAGTTCTTC TRBV21-1 NA NA TRBJ2-1
CSASGRGETQYF TGCAGTGCTAGTGGGCGGGGAGAGACCCAGTACTTC TRBV20-1 NA NA TRBJ2-5
CASSSGQPNEKLFF TGTGCCAGCAGCTCGGGACAGCCGAATGAAAAACTGTTTTTT TRBV9 few TRBD1 TRBJ1-4
CASSYSGGAVDTQYF TGTGCCAGCAGTTATAGCGGGGGGGCCGTAGATACGCAGTATTTT TRBV6-4 few TRBD2 TRBJ2-3
CASSFSGRGYNEQFF TGTGCCAGCAGCTTTAGCGGGAGAGGGTACAATGAGCAGTTCTTC TRBV5-4 NA TRBD2 TRBJ2-1
CASSPGLAGGFTDTQYF TGCGCCAGCAGCCCAGGGCTAGCGGGGGGGTTTACAGATACGCAGTATTTT TRBV4-1 NA TRBD2 TRBJ2-3
CASSLSRRGPETQYF TGTGCCAGCAGTTTATCACGGAGGGGCCCAGAGACCCAGTACTTC TRBV27 NA NA TRBJ2-5
CASSSRTSGRSNTGELFF TGCGCCAGCAGCTCCCGGACTAGCGGGAGATCAAACACCGGGGAGCTGTTTTTT TRBV5-1 NA TRBD2 TRBJ2-2
CASSGGSFSNGYTF TGTGCCAGCAGTGGAGGCAGCTTCTCGAATGGCTACACCTTC TRBV2 NA NA TRBJ1-2
CASSYGTGGVQPQHF TGTGCCAGCAGTTACGGGACAGGGGGCGTTCAGCCCCAGCATTTT TRBV6-2/TRBV6-3 NA TRBD1 TRBJ1-5
CASSETGGKGGEAFF TGCGCCAGCAGCGAGACAGGGGGGAAAGGCGGTGAAGCTTTCTTT TRBV5-1 NA TRBD1 TRBJ1-1
CASSVVGGWREGHNEQFF TGTGCCAGCAGCGTAGTAGGGGGCTGGCGGGAGGGCCACAATGAGCAGTTCTTC TRBV9 NA TRBD2 TRBJ2-1
CASSPPGLAPTDTQYF TGTGCCAGCTCACCTCCGGGACTAGCGCCAACAGATACGCAGTATTTT TRBV18 NA TRBD2 TRBJ2-3
CASSRKGYYEQYF TGTGCCAGCAGCCGAAAGGGGTACTACGAGCAGTACTTC TRBV21-1 NA NA TRBJ2-7
CAIRATSEGSDTQYF TGTGCCATCAGGGCGACTAGCGAGGGCTCAGATACGCAGTATTTT TRBV10-3 NA TRBD2 TRBJ2-3
CASSLLSEPEAFF TGTGCCAGCAGTCTACTTTCCGAACCTGAAGCTTTCTTT TRBV28 NA NA TRBJ1-1
CAASEVVFEQYF TGTGCCGCCTCGGAGGTCGTCTTTGAGCAGTACTTC TRBV2 once NA TRBJ2-7
CASSLVPGHVGYTF TGCGCCAGCAGCTTGGTTCCGGGACATGTTGGCTACACCTTC TRBV5-1 NA NA TRBJ1-2
CASSLGQGAHGYTF TGCGCCAGCAGTCTGGGGCAGGGGGCCCATGGCTACACCTTC TRBV5-1 once TRBD1 TRBJ1-2
CASSLRVTGSSYNSPLHF TGTGCCAGCAGTTTACGCGTCACAGGGAGCTCCTATAATTCACCCCTCCACTTT TRBV27 NA NA TRBJ1-6
CASSIDFSFTDTQYF TGTGCCAGTAGTATAGATTTTAGCTTCACAGATACGCAGTATTTT TRBV19 NA NA TRBJ2-3
CASSREAGGYTF TGTGCCAGCAGCCGGGAGGCAGGTGGCTACACCTTC TRBV12-3/TRBV12-4 NA NA TRBJ1-2
CAWSVYGNTIYF TGTGCCTGGAGCGTCTATGGAAACACCATATATTTT TRBV30 NA NA TRBJ1-3
CASSLGTGGATDTQYF TGTGCCAGCAGCTTAGGCACAGGGGGGGCGACAGATACGCAGTATTTT TRBV7-9 NA NA TRBJ2-3
CASSFGSGGGLDYGYTF TGTGCCAGCAGCTTCGGGTCGGGTGGGGGGTTGGACTATGGCTACACCTTC TRBV7-9 few NA TRBJ1-2
CASSNTPGASGTYEQYF TGTGCCAGCAGTAACACCCCCGGGGCTAGCGGGACGTACGAGCAGTACTTC TRBV25-1 NA TRBD2 TRBJ2-7
CASSPDSSYEQYF TGTGCCAGCAGCCCGGACAGCTCCTACGAGCAGTACTTC TRBV9 NA NA TRBJ2-7
CASSSDRVRHEQYF TGTGCCAGCAGCTCCGACAGGGTTCGGCACGAGCAGTACTTC TRBV13 NA TRBD1 TRBJ2-7
CASSLFPGQAGTGELFF TGTGCCAGCAGCTTATTCCCCGGACAGGCGGGGACCGGGGAGCTGTTTTTT TRBV7-2 NA NA TRBJ2-2